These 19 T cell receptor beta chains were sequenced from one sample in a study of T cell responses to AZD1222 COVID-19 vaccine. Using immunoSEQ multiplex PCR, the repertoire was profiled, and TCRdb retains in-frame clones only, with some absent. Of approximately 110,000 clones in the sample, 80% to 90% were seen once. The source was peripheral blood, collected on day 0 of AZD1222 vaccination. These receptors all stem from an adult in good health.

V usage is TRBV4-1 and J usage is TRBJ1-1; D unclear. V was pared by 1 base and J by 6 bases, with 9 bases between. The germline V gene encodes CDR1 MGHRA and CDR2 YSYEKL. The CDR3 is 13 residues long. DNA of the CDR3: TGCGCCAGCAGCCAAGTCATTTCGCCTGAAGCTTTCTTT. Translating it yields CASSQVISPEAFF.

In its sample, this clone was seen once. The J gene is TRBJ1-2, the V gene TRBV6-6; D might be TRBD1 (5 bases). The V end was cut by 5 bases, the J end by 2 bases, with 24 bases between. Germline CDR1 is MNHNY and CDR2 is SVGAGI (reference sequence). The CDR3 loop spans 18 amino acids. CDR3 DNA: TGTGCCAGCAGTCAATCCGGGACTGCCGACAAGGGAAACTATGGCTACACCTTC. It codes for CASSQSGTADKGNYGYTF.

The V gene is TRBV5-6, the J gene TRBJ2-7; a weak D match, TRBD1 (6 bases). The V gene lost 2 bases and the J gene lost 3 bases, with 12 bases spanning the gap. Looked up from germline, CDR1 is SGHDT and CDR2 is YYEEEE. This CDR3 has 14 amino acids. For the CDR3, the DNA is TGTGCCAGCAGCTTCAGGGGAAGCTACTACGAGCAGTACTTC. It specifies CASSFRGSYYEQYF.

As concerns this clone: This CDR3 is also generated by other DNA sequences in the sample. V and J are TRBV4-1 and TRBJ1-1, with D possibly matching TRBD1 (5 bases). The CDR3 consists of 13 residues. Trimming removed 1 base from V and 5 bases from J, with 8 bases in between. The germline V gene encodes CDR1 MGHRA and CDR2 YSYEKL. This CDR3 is CASSQVGDTEAFF. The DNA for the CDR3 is TGCGCCAGCAGCCAAGTAGGGGATACTGAAGCTTTCTTT.

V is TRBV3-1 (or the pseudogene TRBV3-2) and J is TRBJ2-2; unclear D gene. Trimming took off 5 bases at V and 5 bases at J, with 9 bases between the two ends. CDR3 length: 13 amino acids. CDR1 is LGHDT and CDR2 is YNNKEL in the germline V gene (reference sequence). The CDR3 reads CASSTPPTGELFF. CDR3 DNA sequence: TGTGCCAGCAGCACCCCTCCAACCGGGGAGCTGTTTTTT.

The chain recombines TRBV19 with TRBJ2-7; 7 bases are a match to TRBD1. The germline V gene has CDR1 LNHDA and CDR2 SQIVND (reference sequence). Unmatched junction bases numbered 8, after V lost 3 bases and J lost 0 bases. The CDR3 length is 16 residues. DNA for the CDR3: TGTGCCAGTAGTATTACCAGGGGACAGAACTCCTACGAGCAGTACTTC. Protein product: CASSITRGQNSYEQYF.

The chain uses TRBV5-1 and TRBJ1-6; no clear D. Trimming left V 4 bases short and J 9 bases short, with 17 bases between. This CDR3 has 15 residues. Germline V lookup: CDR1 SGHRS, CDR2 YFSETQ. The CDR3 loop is CASSRFEGVSSPLHF. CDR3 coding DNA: TGCGCCAGCAGCCGGTTTGAGGGTGTTTCTTCACCCCTCCACTTT.

The CDR3 is CASSQEVKRGGGSGANVLTF. The CDR3 DNA reads as TGCGCCAGCAGCCAAGAAGTAAAGCGAGGGGGCGGCTCTGGGGCCAACGTCCTGACTTTC. J is TRBJ2-6 and V is TRBV4-1; 7 nucleotides match TRBD1. Trimming took 0 bases from V and 0 from J; bases not matched to a gene: 11. Germline lookup yields CDR1 MGHRA and CDR2 YSYEKL. The CDR3 loop spans 20 amino acids.

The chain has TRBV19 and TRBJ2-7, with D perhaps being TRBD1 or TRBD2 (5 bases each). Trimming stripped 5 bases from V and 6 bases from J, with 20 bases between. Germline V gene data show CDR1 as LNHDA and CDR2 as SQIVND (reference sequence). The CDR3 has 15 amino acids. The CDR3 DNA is TGTGCCAGTAGTGTAAAATACGGGACGGCGGGCGAGCAGTACTTC. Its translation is CASSVKYGTAGEQYF.

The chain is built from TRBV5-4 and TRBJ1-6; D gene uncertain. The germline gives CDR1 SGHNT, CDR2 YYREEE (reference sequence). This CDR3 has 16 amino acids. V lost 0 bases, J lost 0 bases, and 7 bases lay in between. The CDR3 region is CASSLGRSSYNSPLHF. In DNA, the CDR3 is TGTGCCAGCAGCTTGGGGCGGAGCTCCTATAATTCACCCCTCCACTTT.

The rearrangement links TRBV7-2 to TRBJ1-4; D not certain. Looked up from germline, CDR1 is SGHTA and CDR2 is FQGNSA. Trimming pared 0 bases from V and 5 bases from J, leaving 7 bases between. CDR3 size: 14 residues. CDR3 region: CASSLAGLNEKLFF. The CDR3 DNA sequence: TGTGCCAGCAGCTTAGCCGGGTTGAATGAAAAACTGTTTTTT.

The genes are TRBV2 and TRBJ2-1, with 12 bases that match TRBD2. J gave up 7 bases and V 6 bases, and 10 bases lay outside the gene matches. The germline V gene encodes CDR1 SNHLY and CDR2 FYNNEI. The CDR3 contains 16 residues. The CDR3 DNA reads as TGTGCCAGCAGACCCACGACTAGCGGGGGTGTGAATGAGCAGTTCTTC. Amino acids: CASRPTTSGGVNEQFF.

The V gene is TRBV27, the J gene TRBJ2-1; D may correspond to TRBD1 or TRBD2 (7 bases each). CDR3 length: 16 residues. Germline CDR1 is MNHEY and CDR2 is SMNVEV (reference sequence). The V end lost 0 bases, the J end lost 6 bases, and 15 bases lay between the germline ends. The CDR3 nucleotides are TGTGCCAGCAGTTTATCGGGGGGGGCAGGGGGCAATGAGCAGTTCTTC. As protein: CASSLSGGAGGNEQFF.

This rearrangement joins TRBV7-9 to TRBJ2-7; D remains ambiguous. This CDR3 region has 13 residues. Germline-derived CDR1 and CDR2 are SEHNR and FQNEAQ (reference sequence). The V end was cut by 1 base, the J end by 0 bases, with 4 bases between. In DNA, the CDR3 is TGTGCCAGCAGCTTAGAGAGCTCCTACGAGCAGTACTTC. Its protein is CASSLESSYEQYF.

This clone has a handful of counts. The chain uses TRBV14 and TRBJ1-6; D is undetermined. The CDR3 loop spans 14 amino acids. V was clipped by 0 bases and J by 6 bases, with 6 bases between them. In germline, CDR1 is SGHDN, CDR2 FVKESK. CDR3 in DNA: TGTGCCAGCAGCCAAGATTTGTCTAATTCACCCCTCCACTTT. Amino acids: CASSQDLSNSPLHF. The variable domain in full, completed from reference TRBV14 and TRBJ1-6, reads EAGVTQFPSHSVIEKGQTVTLRCDPISGHDNLYWYRRVMGKEIKFLLHFVKESKQDESGMPNNRFLAERTGGTYSTLKVQPAELEDSGVYFCASSQDLSNSPLHFGNGTRLTVT.

The CDR3 sequence: CAISGTGTGNEQYF. CDR3 DNA sequence: TGTGCCATCAGTGGGACGGGGACAGGTAACGAGCAGTACTTC. This rearrangement joins TRBV10-3 to TRBJ2-7; 8 bases line up with TRBD1. CDR1 and CDR2 from the germline V gene are ENHRY and SYGVKD. The CDR3 is made up of 14 amino acids. After removal of 4 bases from V and 5 bases from J, the junction contained 7 bases not matched to a gene.

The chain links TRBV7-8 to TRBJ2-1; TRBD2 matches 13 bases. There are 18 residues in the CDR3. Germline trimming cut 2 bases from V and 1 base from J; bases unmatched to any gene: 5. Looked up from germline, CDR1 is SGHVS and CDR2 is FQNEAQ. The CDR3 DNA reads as TGTGCCAGCAGCTTATTGACTAGCGGGGGGTTGTCCTACAATGAGCAGTTCTTC. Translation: CASSLLTSGGLSYNEQFF.

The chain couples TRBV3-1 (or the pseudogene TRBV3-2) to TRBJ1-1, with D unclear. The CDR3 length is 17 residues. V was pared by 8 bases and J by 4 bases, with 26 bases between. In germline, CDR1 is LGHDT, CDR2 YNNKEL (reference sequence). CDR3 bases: TGTGCCAGCGCCGTATCGAGGCTTCGTATAGGGTCCACTGAAGCTTTCTTT. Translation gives CASAVSRLRIGSTEAFF.

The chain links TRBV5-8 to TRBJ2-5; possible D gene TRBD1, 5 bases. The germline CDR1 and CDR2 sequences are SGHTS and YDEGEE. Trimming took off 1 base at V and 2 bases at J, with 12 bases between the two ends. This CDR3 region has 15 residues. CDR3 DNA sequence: TGTGCCAGCAGCTTGACCAGGGCGATACAAGAGACCCAGTACTTC. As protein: CASSLTRAIQETQYF.